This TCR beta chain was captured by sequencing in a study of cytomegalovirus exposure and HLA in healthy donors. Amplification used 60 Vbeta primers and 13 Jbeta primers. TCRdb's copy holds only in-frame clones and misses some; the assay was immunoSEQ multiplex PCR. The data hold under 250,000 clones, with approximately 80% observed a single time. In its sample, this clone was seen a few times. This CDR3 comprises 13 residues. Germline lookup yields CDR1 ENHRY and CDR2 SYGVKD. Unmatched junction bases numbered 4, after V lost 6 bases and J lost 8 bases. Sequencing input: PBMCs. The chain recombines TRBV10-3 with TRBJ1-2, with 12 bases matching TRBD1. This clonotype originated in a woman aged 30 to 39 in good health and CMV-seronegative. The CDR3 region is CAIRGQGAEGYTF. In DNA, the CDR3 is TGTGCCATCAGGGGACAGGGGGCAGAGGGCTACACCTTC.